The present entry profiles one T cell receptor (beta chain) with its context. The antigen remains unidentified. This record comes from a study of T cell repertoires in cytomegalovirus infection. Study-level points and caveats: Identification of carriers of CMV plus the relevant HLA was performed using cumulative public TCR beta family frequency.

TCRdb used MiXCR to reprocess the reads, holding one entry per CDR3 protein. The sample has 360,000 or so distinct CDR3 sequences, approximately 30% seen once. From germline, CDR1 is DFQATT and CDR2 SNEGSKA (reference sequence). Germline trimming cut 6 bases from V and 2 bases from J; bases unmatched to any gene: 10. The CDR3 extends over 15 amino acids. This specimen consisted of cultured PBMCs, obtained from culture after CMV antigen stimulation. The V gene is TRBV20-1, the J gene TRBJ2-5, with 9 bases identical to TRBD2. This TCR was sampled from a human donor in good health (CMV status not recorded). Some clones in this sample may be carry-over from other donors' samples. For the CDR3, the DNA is TGCAGTGCGAAAATACTAGCGGGTTATCAAGAGACCCAGTACTTC. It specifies CSAKILAGYQETQYF.